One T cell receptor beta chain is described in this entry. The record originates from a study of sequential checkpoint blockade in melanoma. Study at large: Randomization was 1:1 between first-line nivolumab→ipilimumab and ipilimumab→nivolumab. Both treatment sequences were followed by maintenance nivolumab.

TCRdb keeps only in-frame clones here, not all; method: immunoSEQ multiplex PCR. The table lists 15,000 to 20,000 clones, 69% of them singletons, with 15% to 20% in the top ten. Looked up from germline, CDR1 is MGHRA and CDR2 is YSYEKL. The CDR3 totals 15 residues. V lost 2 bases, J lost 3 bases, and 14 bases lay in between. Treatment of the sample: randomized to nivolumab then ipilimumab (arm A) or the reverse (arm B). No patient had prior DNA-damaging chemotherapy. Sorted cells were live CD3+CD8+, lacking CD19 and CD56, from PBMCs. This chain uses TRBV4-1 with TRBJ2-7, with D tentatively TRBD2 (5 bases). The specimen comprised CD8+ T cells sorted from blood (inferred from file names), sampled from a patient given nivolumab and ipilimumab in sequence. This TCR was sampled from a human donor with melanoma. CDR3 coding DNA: TGCGCCAGCAGCCAACCGGGCCCCGGGATCTACGAGCAGTACTTC. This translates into CASSQPGPGIYEQYF.